This TCR beta chain comes out of a study of T cell responses to AZD1222 COVID-19 vaccine (dated by TCRdb to the early 2020s). Context from the whole study: TCR sequencing was performed for about 250 trial participants, of whom about 200 were given two doses of AZD1222 and roughly 25 were given two doses of MenACWY control vaccine. Trial participants were enrolled by age into 18-55, 56-69 and 70-plus year subgroups, with about 150, 28 and 57 TCR-sequenced participants respectively. Beyond this particular receptor, the publication reports: The whole spike protein was spanned by vaccine-associated CD4 TCRs, and dominant responses were seen in regions 160-218 and 743-854. No day 14 peak-response samples were available, so repertoires were characterized only after the peak T cell response. Only a handful of AZD1222 recipients were SARS-CoV-2 seropositive at baseline, limiting conclusions about previously exposed vaccinees. The 56-69-year group was small, and its depth increase did not reach significance, likely because of low power. Nearly half of unique spike-specific TCRs reportedly recognized epitopes outside regions mutated in the B.1.351 and B.1.1.7 variants. A significant rise in spike-specific TCR breadth and depth was observed after two AZD1222 doses relative to day 0 and relative to MenACWY recipients. Participants were mostly white British and included more females than males, and it was suggested by the authors that clonal diversity may have been underestimated.

The CDR3 regions of human TCRbeta chains were analyzed by immunosequencing. Per the source publication's procedure: Repertoire TCRs were matched against a reference library of SARS-CoV-2-specific TCRs generated with the MIRA antigen-specificity platform. Breadth was defined as the fraction of unique TCRs that were SARS-CoV-2-associated. Depth was defined as the fraction of total T cells that were SARS-CoV-2-associated. Using the MIRA data, each spike-specific TCR was mapped to the spike region that the TCR reacts to and placed in a CD4 or CD8 class. Log10-transformed breadth and depth values were compared by one-way ANOVA with Sidak's multiple comparisons tests. The table was pulled from immuneACCESS by TCRdb, which kept in-frame rearrangements only. Such tables lose some clones; where checked, under half of the loss comes from unresolved V genes, and the rest has no known cause. For V, J and clone size, that table is used; D and trimming come from the DNA. For this sample there are more than 85,000 clones; 89% appear just once. The leading ten clones occupy 35% to 55% of the sample.

Per the publication, the time point label means: about 28 days (+/-7) after the second vaccine dose. AZD1222 recipients with second doses at about 4 weeks or about 12 weeks were pooled, because spike-specific TCR depth and breadth did not differ between schedules. The vaccinee samples were drawn from two UK trials, COV001 and COV002, one of which was a single-blind randomized controlled phase 2/3 trial testing AZD1222 (ChAdOx1 nCoV-19) in healthy adults. Trial participant PBMC samples were collected at day 0 and day 28 after the second dose for TCRbeta chain sequencing. At the junction V is shortened by 8 bases and J by 4 bases; bases outside the gene matches: 8. The germline V gene specifies MDHEN as CDR1 and SYDVKM as CDR2. Inclusive of the bounding cysteine and phenylalanine, the CDR3 is 13 residues long. Of the read, only the CDR3 DNA is kept; its 39 bases are in frame from base 1. As for this clone: The clone's antigen remains unknown. No base qualities exist here, and no much larger clone lies one base off it.

The receptor's source is an adult who received the AZD1222 COVID-19 vaccine. Sequencing was performed on peripheral blood, taken 28 days after the second AZD1222 dose. This chain joins TRBV28 to TRBJ2-7; the central 7 bases match TRBD1. The CDR3 protein: CASFAGTAYEQYF. DNA sequence: TGTGCCAGCTTTGCCGGGACAGCATACGAGCAGTACTTC.